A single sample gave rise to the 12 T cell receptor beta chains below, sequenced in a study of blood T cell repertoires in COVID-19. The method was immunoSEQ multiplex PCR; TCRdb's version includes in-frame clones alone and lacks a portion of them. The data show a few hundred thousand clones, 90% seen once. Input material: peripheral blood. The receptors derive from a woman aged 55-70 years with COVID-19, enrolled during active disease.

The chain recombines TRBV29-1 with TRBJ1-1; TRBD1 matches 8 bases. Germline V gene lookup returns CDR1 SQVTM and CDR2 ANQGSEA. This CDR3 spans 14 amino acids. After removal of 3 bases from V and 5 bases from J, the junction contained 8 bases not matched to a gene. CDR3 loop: CSVDKGGTGTEAFF. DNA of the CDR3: TGCAGCGTTGATAAGGGGGGGACAGGAACTGAAGCTTTCTTT.

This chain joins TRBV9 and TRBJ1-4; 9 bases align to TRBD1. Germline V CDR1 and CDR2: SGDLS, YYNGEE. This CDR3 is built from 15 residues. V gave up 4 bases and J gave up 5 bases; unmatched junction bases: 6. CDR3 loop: CASSPRTGENEKLFF. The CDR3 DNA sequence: TGTGCCAGCAGCCCTCGGACAGGGGAAAATGAAAAACTGTTTTTT.

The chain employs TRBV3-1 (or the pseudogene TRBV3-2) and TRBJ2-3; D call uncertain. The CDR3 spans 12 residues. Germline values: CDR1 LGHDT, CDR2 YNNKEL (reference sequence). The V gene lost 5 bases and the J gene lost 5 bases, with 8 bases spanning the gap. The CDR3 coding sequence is TGTGCCAGCAGCTCGAGTGGAGATACGCAGTATTTT. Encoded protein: CASSSSGDTQYF.

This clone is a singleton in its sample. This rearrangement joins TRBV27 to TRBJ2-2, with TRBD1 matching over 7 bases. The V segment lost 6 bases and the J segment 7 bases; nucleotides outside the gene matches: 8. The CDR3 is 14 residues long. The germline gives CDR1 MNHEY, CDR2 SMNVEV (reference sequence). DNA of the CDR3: TGTGCCAGCAGGGCAGGGGGTGTTCTCGGGGAGCTGTTTTTT. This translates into CASRAGGVLGELFF.

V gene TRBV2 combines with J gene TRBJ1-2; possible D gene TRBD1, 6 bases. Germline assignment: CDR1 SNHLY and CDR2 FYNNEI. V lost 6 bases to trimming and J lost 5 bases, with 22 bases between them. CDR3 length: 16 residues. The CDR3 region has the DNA TGTGCCAGCAGGCAGGGGACGGTTAAGAACATGTATGGCTACACCTTC. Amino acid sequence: CASRQGTVKNMYGYTF.

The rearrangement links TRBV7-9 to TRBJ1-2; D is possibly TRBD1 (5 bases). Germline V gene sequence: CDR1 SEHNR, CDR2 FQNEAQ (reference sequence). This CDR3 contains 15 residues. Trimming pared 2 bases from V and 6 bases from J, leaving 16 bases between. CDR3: CASSLSETAKDGYTF. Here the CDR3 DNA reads TGTGCCAGCAGCTTATCCGAGACAGCGAAAGATGGCTACACCTTC.

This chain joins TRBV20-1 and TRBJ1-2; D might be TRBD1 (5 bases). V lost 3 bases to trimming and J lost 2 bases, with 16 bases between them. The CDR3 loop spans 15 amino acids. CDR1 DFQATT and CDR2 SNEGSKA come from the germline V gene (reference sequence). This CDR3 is CSASRRVGANYGYTF. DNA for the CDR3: TGCAGTGCTAGTCGACGGGTAGGGGCCAACTATGGCTACACCTTC.

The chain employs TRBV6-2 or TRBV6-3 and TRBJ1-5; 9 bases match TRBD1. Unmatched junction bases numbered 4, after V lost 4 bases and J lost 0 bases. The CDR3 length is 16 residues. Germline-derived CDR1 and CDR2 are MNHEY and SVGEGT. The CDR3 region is CASSSSDRGSNQPQHF. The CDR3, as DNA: TGTGCCAGCAGTTCCTCGGACAGGGGTAGCAATCAGCCCCAGCATTTT.

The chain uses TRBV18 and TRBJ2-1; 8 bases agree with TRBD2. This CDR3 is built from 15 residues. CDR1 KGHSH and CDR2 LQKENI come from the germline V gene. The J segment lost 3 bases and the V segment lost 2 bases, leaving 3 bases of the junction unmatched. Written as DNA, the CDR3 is TGTGCCAGCTCACCATTACGGGGGGGCTACAATGAGCAGTTCTTC. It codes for CASSPLRGGYNEQFF. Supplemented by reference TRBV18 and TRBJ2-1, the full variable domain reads NAGVMQNPRHLVRRRGQEARLRCSPMKGHSHVYWYRQLPEEGLKFMVYLQKENIIDESGMPKERFSAEFPKEGPSILRIQQVVRGDSAAYFCASSPLRGGYNEQFFGPGTRLTVL.

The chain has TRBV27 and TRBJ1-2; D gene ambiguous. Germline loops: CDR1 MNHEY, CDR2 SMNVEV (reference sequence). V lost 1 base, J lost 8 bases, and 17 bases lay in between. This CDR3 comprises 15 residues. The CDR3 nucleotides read TGTGCCAGCAGTTTATTGTCTGGGCACAATTACGGCTACACCTTC. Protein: CASSLLSGHNYGYTF.

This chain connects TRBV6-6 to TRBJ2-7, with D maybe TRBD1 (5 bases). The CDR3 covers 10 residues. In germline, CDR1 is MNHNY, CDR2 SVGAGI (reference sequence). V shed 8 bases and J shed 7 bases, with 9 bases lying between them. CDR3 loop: CASGAGEQYF. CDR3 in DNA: TGTGCCAGCGGGGCCGGGGAGCAGTACTTC.

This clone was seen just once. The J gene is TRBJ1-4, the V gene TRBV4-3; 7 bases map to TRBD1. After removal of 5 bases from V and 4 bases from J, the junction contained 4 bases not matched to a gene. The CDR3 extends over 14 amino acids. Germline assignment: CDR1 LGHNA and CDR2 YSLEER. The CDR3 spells CASSTTGINEKLFF. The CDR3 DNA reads TGCGCCAGCAGCACGACAGGGATTAATGAAAAACTGTTTTTT.